This is a list of T cell receptor beta chains from one sample in a study of control samples from healthy donors and cancer patients. TCRdb keeps only in-frame clones here, not all; method: immunoSEQ multiplex PCR. This sample has about 80,000 clones, with approximately 89% found just once. Sequencing used blood. The receptor set was obtained from a man between 45 and 60 years old in good health. CDR3s include the opening cysteine and the closing phenylalanine or tryptophan. The D gene is left open where the match is weak. Only part of the rows carry a size: once, few, many, or a class if the clone is expanded.

J gene,clone size,D gene,V gene,CDR3 protein,CDR3 DNA
TRBJ2-1,-,TRBD2,TRBV2,CASSEGAGVYNEQFF,TGTGCCAGCAGTGAAGGGGCGGGGGTCTACAATGAGCAGTTCTTC
TRBJ1-5,-,TRBD1,TRBV6-5,CAISTGPHQPQHF,TGTGCCATCTCGACAGGGCCCCATCAGCCCCAGCATTTT
TRBJ1-1,-,-,TRBV5-1,CASRDRMNTEAFF,TGCGCCAGCAGGGACAGAATGAACACTGAAGCTTTCTTT
TRBJ1-2,many,-,TRBV15,CATSRVRSTYGYTF,TGTGCCACCAGCAGAGTGAGGTCCACTTATGGCTACACCTTC
TRBJ1-1,-,TRBD1,TRBV5-1,CASSPTGTNTEAFF,TGCGCCAGCAGCCCGACAGGGACTAACACTGAAGCTTTCTTT
TRBJ1-5,-,-,TRBV18,CASSPKGPSVDQPQHF,TGTGCCAGCTCACCAAAGGGCCCATCAGTCGATCAGCCCCAGCATTTT
TRBJ1-2,-,-,TRBV6-5,CASSYSSGIDIYGYTF,TGTGCCAGCAGTTACTCCTCAGGAATAGACATCTATGGCTACACCTTC
TRBJ1-2,-,-,TRBV29-1,CSVEEVGEGYGYTF,TGCAGCGTTGAAGAAGTCGGTGAGGGCTATGGCTACACCTTC
TRBJ2-3,-,-,TRBV6-1,CASSERQPKVAQYF,TGTGCCAGCAGTGAACGCCAGCCCAAGGTCGCGCAGTATTTT
TRBJ1-1,-,-,TRBV5-1,CASSLIGDATEAFF,TGCGCCAGCAGCTTGATTGGGGATGCCACTGAAGCTTTCTTT
TRBJ2-1,-,TRBD2,TRBV9,CASSTGTSSYNEQFF,TGTGCCAGCAGCACGGGGACTAGCTCCTACAATGAGCAGTTCTTC
TRBJ1-1,-,-,TRBV2,CASSDDEGTEAFF,TGTGCCAGCAGTGATGACGAAGGGACTGAAGCTTTCTTT
TRBJ1-1,-,-,TRBV6-5,CASRTVNTEAFF,TGTGCCAGTCGGACGGTGAACACTGAAGCTTTCTTT
TRBJ1-2,once,-,TRBV9,CASSFLGGGAGGYTF,TGTGCCAGCAGCTTTCTAGGGGGGGGCGCCGGTGGCTACACCTTC
TRBJ1-2,-,-,TRBV30,CAWTSVGPAGYGYTF,TGTGCCTGGACAAGTGTAGGCCCCGCGGGCTATGGCTACACCTTC
TRBJ2-1,-,TRBD2,TRBV5-4,CASSLGLAGGEQFF,TGTGCCAGCAGCCTGGGGCTAGCGGGGGGTGAGCAGTTCTTC
TRBJ1-4,-,-,TRBV25-1,CASSEYAIATNEKLFF,TGTGCCAGCAGTGAATATGCCATAGCAACTAATGAAAAACTGTTTTTT
TRBJ2-1,-,-,TRBV4-1,CASSQGVGAPYEQFF,TGCGCCAGCAGCCAAGGGGTGGGGGCCCCATATGAGCAGTTCTTC
TRBJ2-1,-,TRBD2,TRBV6-1,CASSERRSSGANEQFF,TGTGCCAGCAGTGAAAGGCGGTCTAGCGGGGCGAATGAGCAGTTCTTC
TRBJ2-3,-,TRBD2,TRBV9,CASSVGGGDKDTQYF,TGTGCCAGCAGCGTAGGCGGGGGGGATAAAGATACGCAGTATTTT
TRBJ2-6,-,-,TRBV30,CAWATQGGGANVLTF,TGTGCCTGGGCCACACAGGGTGGTGGGGCCAACGTCCTGACTTTC
TRBJ2-3,few,-,TRBV12-3/TRBV12-4,CASSRDQPDTQYF,TGTGCCAGCAGTAGGGACCAGCCAGATACGCAGTATTTT
TRBJ1-2,-,TRBD1,TRBV5-4,CASSLGGQAIYGYTF,TGTGCCAGCAGCTTGGGGGGACAGGCTATCTATGGCTACACCTTC
TRBJ1-2,-,TRBD1,TRBV29-1,CSVPTPPTGEGYTF,TGCAGCGTTCCCACACCTCCCACAGGGGAAGGCTACACCTTC
TRBJ2-3,-,-,TRBV15,CATSRDQDTQYF,TGTGCCACCAGCAGAGATCAAGATACGCAGTATTTT
TRBJ1-1,-,TRBD1,TRBV19,CASSIDRGLTEAFF,TGTGCCAGTAGTATTGACAGGGGACTTACTGAAGCTTTCTTT
TRBJ1-1,-,-,TRBV10-3,CAITGSGAEAFF,TGTGCCATCACAGGTTCCGGGGCTGAAGCTTTCTTT
TRBJ1-2,-,-,TRBV12-5,CASAQEINYGYTF,TGTGCTAGTGCTCAGGAGATTAACTATGGCTACACCTTC
TRBJ1-6,-,TRBD1,TRBV12-3/TRBV12-4,CASRPTGVQPLHF,TGTGCCAGCCGACCTACAGGGGTACAACCCCTCCACTTT
TRBJ1-3,-,-,TRBV5-8,CATSTGNTIYF,TGTGCCACCTCAACTGGAAACACCATATATTTT
TRBJ1-4,-,TRBD1,TRBV28,CASSRQGASTNEKLFF,TGTGCCAGCAGTCGTCAGGGGGCTTCAACTAATGAAAAACTGTTTTTT